Reported below is one T cell receptor (beta chain). Its matching antigen is unknown. The germline V gene has CDR1 SNHLY and CDR2 FYNNEI. With V trimmed by 6 bases and J by 3 bases, 11 bases remained unmatched. This CDR3 comprises 17 residues. Genomic DNA of each subset was evenly split across several immunoSEQ plates. The data were produced by immunoSEQ multiplex PCR, yet TCRdb's version contains in-frame clones alone and is incomplete. The data contain some 2.1 million clones, approximately 94% of them seen just once; the ten biggest clones take up approximately 1.2%. The sample comes from a study of shared clonotypes between healthy human individuals. CD45RO-negative cells were positively selected for CCR7, leaving out terminally differentiated effector memory CD45RA+ cells. Points from the study as a whole: The represented genetic and exposure-history diversity was limited by the small number of donors. It was the non-shared clonotypes that had lower generation probabilities than clonotypes shared by all four donors. Across four donors, naive CD4 shared roughly 5%, naive CD8 more than 3%, memory CD4 roughly 2.2%, memory CD8 more than 0.35%.

This clonotype originated in a man between 18 and 35 years old in good health. Sequencing was done on a sample of naive CD8+ T cells sorted from blood. This chain connects TRBV2 to TRBJ2-6; 7 positions match TRBD1. CDR3 sequence: CASRAGTVVLGANVLTF. Written as DNA, the CDR3 is TGTGCCAGCAGGGCCGGGACAGTTGTTCTTGGGGCCAACGTCCTGACTTTC.